This TCR beta chain was documented in a study of spatial heterogeneity in lung cancer. Time point given: sample taken at primary tumor resection. MiXCR, run by TCRdb on the 5' RACE reads, gives a single entry per CDR3 protein. The repertoire holds about 2,800 distinct CDR3 sequences, with approximately 8.5% as singletons. The germline V gene has CDR1 LGHDT and CDR2 YNNKEL (reference sequence). The CDR3 loop spans 17 amino acids. V dropped 4 bases and J dropped 6 bases, with 19 bases sitting between them. The starting material was normal lung tissue next to the tumor, obtained at surgery. This receptor was taken from a male donor with early-stage non-small cell lung cancer. The V and J genes are TRBV3-1 and TRBJ1-6; D gene unclear. The CDR3 is CASSPLGRAIVNSPLHF. The CDR3 nucleotides read TGTGCCAGCAGCCCGCTAGGGAGGGCTATAGTTAATTCACCCCTCCACTTT.